Shown below are 18 T cell receptor beta chains from a single sample sequenced in a study of Tregs in tolerant kidney transplant recipients. Clones were read by immunoSEQ multiplex PCR, and TCRdb kept only the in-frame ones, dropping some. Here the sample spans hundreds of thousands of clones, about 80% being singletons. The sample was CD4+ T cells from blood. Receptors were obtained from a human donor in good health.

This clone was detected only once. This sequence joins TRBV6-1 and TRBJ1-2, with TRBD1 matching over 9 bases. CDR1 and CDR2 (germline): MNHNS, SASEGT. V lost 6 bases and J lost 9; bases outside the gene matches: 8. This CDR3 region has 13 residues. The CDR3 protein is CASSWGQGDSYTF. As DNA, the CDR3 is TGTGCCAGCAGCTGGGGACAGGGTGATAGCTACACCTTC.

V is TRBV19 and J is TRBJ2-3; D is tentatively TRBD1 or TRBD2 (5 bases each). The CDR3 runs to 17 residues. V was pared by 3 bases and J by 1 base, with 17 bases between. The germline gives CDR1 LNHDA, CDR2 SQIVND (reference sequence). CDR3: CASSITGTVFGTDTQYF. The CDR3 DNA is TGTGCCAGTAGTATTACCGGGACGGTCTTCGGCACAGATACGCAGTATTTT.

V gene TRBV28 combines with J gene TRBJ1-1; TRBD1 agrees at 8 bases. The CDR3 is 15 residues long. Trimming cost V 5 bases and J 1 base; bases outside gene matches: 6. In germline, CDR1 is MDHEN, CDR2 SYDVKM. This CDR3 is CASSPWTGTNTEAFF. In nucleotides, the CDR3 is TGTGCCAGCAGTCCCTGGACAGGGACGAACACTGAAGCTTTCTTT.

The chain couples TRBV28 to TRBJ2-1; weak D call: TRBD2 (5 bases). This CDR3 is 11 amino acids long. CDR1 MDHEN and CDR2 SYDVKM come from the germline V gene. V lost 5 bases and J lost 9, with 8 bases in between. The CDR3 sequence: CASSARGEQFF. CDR3 bases: TGTGCCAGCAGTGCCCGGGGTGAGCAGTTCTTC.

In the case of this clone: One end of the junction fails to match germline, which may point to a read error. J is TRBJ2-7 and V is TRBV29-1; the D gene is possibly TRBD1 (6 bases). Germline CDR1 reads SQVTM; CDR2 reads ANQGSEA. The CDR3 length is 14 residues. CDR3 bases: TGCAGCGTTAAAGAGGACAGTTACCGTAACGAGCAGTACTTC. This sequence encodes CSVKEDSYRNEQYF.

J is TRBJ2-3 and V is TRBV7-2, with TRBD2 as a possible D gene (6 bases). CDR1 is SGHTA, CDR2 FQGNSA, per germline. CDR3 length: 12 amino acids. The ends were cut back, 8 bases at V and 11 bases at J, with 17 bases in the middle. CDR3 region: CASRESRGLQYF. Written as DNA, the CDR3 is TGTGCCAGCCGGGAGTCCCGGGGGTTGCAGTATTTT.

The rearrangement joins TRBV9 to TRBJ2-2; 7 nucleotides align to TRBD1. Germline V gene data show CDR1 as SGDLS and CDR2 as YYNGEE. V dropped 0 bases and J dropped 3; count of bases not matched to a gene: 5. The CDR3 is made up of 16 amino acids. This chain's CDR3 is CASSVGTGEYTGELFF. The CDR3 region has the DNA TGTGCCAGCAGCGTAGGGACAGGAGAATACACCGGGGAGCTGTTTTTT.

The chain links TRBV6-6 to TRBJ1-5; 8 bases fit TRBD1. V gave up 4 bases and J gave up 7 bases; unmatched junction bases: 12. This CDR3 region has 16 residues. Per the germline V gene, CDR1 is MNHNY and CDR2 is SVGAGI (reference sequence). CDR3 sequence (DNA): TGTGCCAGCAGTTCCCCTTACCAGGGGGCGGGACAGCCCCAGCATTTT. It yields the protein CASSSPYQGAGQPQHF.

The rearrangement uses TRBV29-1 and TRBJ2-1; D gene uncertain. The CDR3 totals 14 residues. The germline CDR1 and CDR2 sequences are SQVTM and ANQGSEA. V was pared by 0 bases and J by 3 bases, with 9 bases between. As DNA, the CDR3 is TGCAGCGTTGAAGACTCCAGGATCTACAATGAGCAGTTCTTC. It codes for CSVEDSRIYNEQFF.

This chain uses TRBV5-3 with TRBJ2-1; D remains ambiguous. TRBV5-3 carries the ORF label, with uncertain function. The CDR3 totals 11 residues. With 4 bases removed from V and 10 bases from J, the gap between germline ends came to 9 bases. The CDR3 sequence: CARSRTREQFF. The CDR3 DNA follows: TGTGCCAGAAGCCGAACAAGAGAGCAGTTCTTC.

The rearrangement joins TRBV21-1 to TRBJ2-1; the table gives TRBD1 as D, unverified against the DNA. TRBV21-1 is assigned pseudogene status. The CDR3 has 16 amino acids. The CDR3 nucleotides are TGTGCCAGCAGCCCGAGGACAGGAGGCTCCTACAATGAGCAGTTCTTC. This gives the protein CASSPRTGGSYNEQFF.

This clone was recorded once. This chain links TRBV11-2 with TRBJ2-7; 10 bases map to TRBD2. The V and J ends lost 4 bases and 4 bases, in that order; junction bases with no gene match: 13. The CDR3 covers 17 residues. Germline assignment: CDR1 SGHAT and CDR2 FQNNGV. CDR3 sequence (DNA): TGTGCCAGCAGCTCCGGGGCGGCTAGCGGGAGTTTGTACGAGCAGTACTTC. It specifies CASSSGAASGSLYEQYF.

This clone was recorded only once. The rearrangement joins TRBV9 to TRBJ2-2, with D unclear. There are 13 residues in the CDR3. Per germline, CDR1 SGDLS and CDR2 YYNGEE. Trimming cost V 0 bases and J 5 bases, with 5 bases left between them. The CDR3 spells CASSVALTGELFF. The CDR3 nucleotides read TGTGCCAGCAGCGTAGCCCTAACCGGGGAGCTGTTTTTT.

The chain links TRBV6-1 to TRBJ1-2; the D gene is possibly TRBD1 (5 bases). The ends were cut back, 8 bases at V and 6 bases at J, with 16 bases in the middle. The CDR3 runs 13 residues. The germline CDR1 and CDR2 sequences are MNHNS and SASEGT. The CDR3 nucleotides read TGTGCCAGCCGAAGATGGGGCAATGATGGCTACACCTTC. Its protein product is CASRRWGNDGYTF.

V usage is TRBV5-1 and J usage is TRBJ2-1, with a tentative D call TRBD2 (5 bases). Trimming removed 3 bases from V and 0 bases from J, with 10 bases in between. Germline V gene data show CDR1 as SGHRS and CDR2 as YFSETQ. The CDR3 contains 15 residues. The CDR3 sequence is CASSSGGPSYNEQFF. The CDR3 coding sequence is TGCGCCAGCAGCTCGGGCGGGCCCTCCTACAATGAGCAGTTCTTC.

The chain carries TRBV6-1 and TRBJ1-2; D is undetermined. Per germline, CDR1 MNHNS and CDR2 SASEGT. CDR3 length equals 13 residues. Trimming removed 5 bases at V and 8 bases at J, with 15 bases between. The CDR3 sequence is CASSSPWSWGYTF. DNA of the CDR3: TGTGCCAGCAGTTCTCCGTGGAGTTGGGGCTACACCTTC.

J is TRBJ1-1 and V is TRBV5-1; D is uncertain. Trimming took 5 bases from V and 0 from J, leaving 8 bases between them. The germline gives CDR1 SGHRS, CDR2 YFSETQ. This CDR3 has 13 residues. The CDR3 DNA is TGCGCCAGCAGTTCGGCCATGAACACTGAAGCTTTCTTT. Encoded protein: CASSSAMNTEAFF.

CDR3 sequence reads: CASRLTSQGNTEAFF. The CDR3 DNA follows: TGTGCCAGCAGACTAACTTCACAGGGGAACACTGAAGCTTTCTTT. The genes are TRBV7-9 and TRBJ1-1, with D maybe TRBD1 (6 bases). V lost 6 bases to trimming and J lost 1 base, with 15 bases between them. There are 15 residues in the CDR3. Germline lookup yields CDR1 SEHNR and CDR2 FQNEAQ (reference sequence). Based on the CDR3 plus reference TRBV7-9 and TRBJ1-1, the full variable domain is DTGVSQNPRHKITKRGQNVTFRCDPISEHNRLYWYRQTLGQGPEFLTYFQNEAQLEKSRLLSDRFSAERPKGSFSTLEIQRTEQGDSAMYLCASRLTSQGNTEAFFGQGTRLTVV.